The entry that follows covers one T cell receptor (beta chain) sequence. The data belong to a study of blood T cell repertoires in COVID-19. Germline V gene lookup returns CDR1 SGHKS and CDR2 YYEKEE (reference sequence). V was shortened by 2 bases and J by 0 bases, with 12 bases between the two germline ends. The CDR3 consists of 15 residues. Original processing methods: Nucleated cell number was recorded as an estimate derived from reference gene primer amplification. Sequencing was performed with immunoSEQ multiplex PCR; in TCRdb, only in-frame clones are kept and a portion is missing. V, J and clone size were drawn from that table, and D and trimming were deduced from the DNA. The profile shows roughly 67,000 clones, roughly 90% of them singletons.

The genes are TRBV5-5 and TRBJ2-7, with a weak D call TRBD2 (5 bases). Sequenced material: peripheral blood. The TCR comes from a woman aged 55 to 70 with acute or convalescent COVID-19. The CDR3: CASSLLPGSSYEQYV. The CDR3 DNA reads TGTGCCAGCAGCTTACTCCCTGGGAGCTCCTACGAGCAGTACGTC.